Sequencing of this T cell receptor (beta chain) was carried out in a study of T cell responses to AZD1222 COVID-19 vaccine. Study-level findings and limits: The number of AZD1222 recipients seropositive at baseline was only five to seven. Compared with day 0, the breadth and depth of the Spike-specific TCR repertoire rose significantly after two doses of AZD1222. A mostly white British donor set with more females was recruited, and clonal diversity was possibly underestimated.

The V and J ends lost 6 bases and 2 bases, in that order; junction bases with no gene match: 17. The CDR3 is made up of 18 amino acids. Germline CDR1 reads MNHEY; CDR2 reads SVGEGT. Generated by immunoSEQ multiplex PCR, the TCRdb table keeps only in-frame clones and is missing some. Of roughly 180,000 clones in the sample, approximately 87% were seen once. As for this clone: As yet, its antigen is unknown.

The source of this sequence is an adult in good health. This specimen was peripheral blood, taken on day 0 of MenACWY control vaccination. The chain joins TRBV6-2 or TRBV6-3 to TRBJ2-7, with TRBD2 identical over 9 bases. DNA for the CDR3: TGTGCCAGCAGCTCCTTCAAAAAGAGCGGGGGGCCTCCCTACGAGCAGTACTTC. It encodes CASSSFKKSGGPPYEQYF.